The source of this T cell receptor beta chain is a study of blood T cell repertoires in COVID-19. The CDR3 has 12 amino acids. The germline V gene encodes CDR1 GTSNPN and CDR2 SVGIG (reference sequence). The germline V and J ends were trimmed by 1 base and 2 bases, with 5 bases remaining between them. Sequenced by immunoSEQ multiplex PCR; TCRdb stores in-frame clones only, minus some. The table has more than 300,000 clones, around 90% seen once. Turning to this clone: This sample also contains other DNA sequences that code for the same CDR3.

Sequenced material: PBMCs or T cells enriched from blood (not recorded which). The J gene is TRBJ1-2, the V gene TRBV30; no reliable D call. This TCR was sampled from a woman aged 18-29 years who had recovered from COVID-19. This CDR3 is CAWSGGNYGYTF. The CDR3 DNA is TGTGCCTGGAGTGGCGGGAACTATGGCTACACCTTC.